These T cell receptor beta chains were read from a single sample in a study of shared T cell receptors in the human thymus. Data came from immunoSEQ multiplex PCR; TCRdb stores just in-frame clones and leaves some out. The sample lists some 640,000 clones, approximately 89% occurring once. This sample was shared with a second study, whose subject was human thymus T cells.

Sequencing input: thymocytes. These receptors were collected from a boy under two years old with a congenital heart defect. The CDR3 runs from the conserved cysteine through the conserved F or W. D genes are given only for firm matches. Expanded clones are given a class, and other clones once, few, many or no size at all.

length: 18; D: TRBD2; V: TRBV28; J: TRBJ2-4; size: .; DNA: TGTGCCAGCATCGGCACTAGCGGGAGGGCCCGGGACAAAAACATTCAGTACTTC; CDR3: CASIGTSGRARDKNIQYF
length: 15; D: TRBD2; V: TRBV19; J: TRBJ2-7; size: .; DNA: TGTGCCAGTAGTATAAGGCTAGCGGGGCGCTACGAGCAGTACTTC; CDR3: CASSIRLAGRYEQYF
length: 22; D: TRBD2; V: TRBV7-6; J: TRBJ2-1; size: .; DNA: TGTGCCAGCAGCTCCTGGCCCAATGCGCGGGGGGCACCTTACAGCTCCTACAATGAGCAGTTCTTC; CDR3: CASSSWPNARGAPYSSYNEQFF
length: 19; D: TRBD1; V: TRBV4-1; J: TRBJ1-4; size: .; DNA: TGCGCCAGCAGCCAAGGCGGACAGGGTCGGAGTTCAACTAATGAAAAACTGTTTTTT; CDR3: CASSQGGQGRSSTNEKLFF
length: 14; D: .; V: TRBV9; J: TRBJ1-2; size: once; DNA: TGTGCCAGCAGCGTGGGGCCCGGGGAGGATGGCTACACCTTC; CDR3: CASSVGPGEDGYTF
length: 16; D: TRBD1; V: TRBV5-6; J: TRBJ2-1; size: .; DNA: TGTGCCAGCAGCTTGAGTAACGGGACAGCATACAATGAGCAGTTCTTC; CDR3: CASSLSNGTAYNEQFF
length: 16; D: TRBD2; V: TRBV4-3; J: TRBJ2-7; size: once; DNA: TGCGCCAGCAGCCAAGGGACTAGCGGTCCCTCCTACGAGCAGTACTTC; CDR3: CASSQGTSGPSYEQYF
length: 13; D: .; V: TRBV6-1; J: TRBJ2-5; size: .; DNA: TGTGCCAGCAGTGGAAGGGGCAGGGAGACCCAGTACTTC; CDR3: CASSGRGRETQYF
length: 12; D: .; V: TRBV5-1; J: TRBJ2-1; size: once; DNA: TGCGCCAGCTCAACAGAGTACAATGAGCAGTTCTTC; CDR3: CASSTEYNEQFF
length: 20; D: TRBD1; V: TRBV4-3; J: TRBJ2-7; size: .; DNA: TGCGCCAGCAGCCAAGATCTGGGACAGGGGATCCCGACAGCTACCTACGAGCAGTACTTC; CDR3: CASSQDLGQGIPTATYEQYF
length: 14; D: TRBD1; V: TRBV7-9; J: TRBJ1-6; size: .; DNA: TGTGCCAGCAGCTCAACAGGGGCGCATTCACCCCTCCACTTT; CDR3: CASSSTGAHSPLHF
length: 15; D: TRBD2; V: TRBV28; J: TRBJ2-1; size: .; DNA: TGTGCCAGCGACTCCGGGACTAGCGATAGTGGTGAGCAGTTCTTC; CDR3: CASDSGTSDSGEQFF
length: 15; D: .; V: TRBV6-5; J: TRBJ1-4; size: .; DNA: TGTGCCAGCAGCCTTACTAGTGGGCTTAATGAAAAACTGTTTTTT; CDR3: CASSLTSGLNEKLFF
length: 14; D: .; V: TRBV14; J: TRBJ1-2; size: .; DNA: TGTGCCAGCAGCCAAAACTCCACTATAGGTGGCTACACCTTC; CDR3: CASSQNSTIGGYTF
length: 11; D: .; V: TRBV20-1; J: TRBJ2-7; size: few; DNA: TGCAGTGCTAGAGCTGCCTACGAGCAGTACTTC; CDR3: CSARAAYEQYF
length: 12; D: .; V: TRBV5-4; J: TRBJ2-7; size: .; DNA: TGTGCCAGCAGCTTACAGGGCTACGAGCAGTACTTC; CDR3: CASSLQGYEQYF
length: 15; D: .; V: TRBV30; J: TRBJ2-5; size: .; DNA: TGTGCCTGGAGACACCCGGGACACCCTAAAGAGACCCAGTACTTC; CDR3: CAWRHPGHPKETQYF
length: 17; D: TRBD1; V: TRBV7-9; J: TRBJ2-7; size: .; DNA: TGTGCCAGCAGCTTAGCGGCCGACAGGGCCGGCTCCTACGAGCAGTACTTC; CDR3: CASSLAADRAGSYEQYF
length: 13; D: .; V: TRBV6-6; J: TRBJ1-1; size: .; DNA: TGTGCCAGCAGACCCAGGGGCGACACTGAAGCTTTCTTT; CDR3: CASRPRGDTEAFF
length: 13; D: .; V: TRBV27; J: TRBJ2-1; size: .; DNA: TGTGCCAGCAGTCCGCGACATGCCAATGAGCAGTTCTTC; CDR3: CASSPRHANEQFF
length: 14; D: TRBD2; V: TRBV7-2; J: TRBJ2-1; size: .; DNA: TGTGCCAGCAGCCGGGGACTAGTATCCGGTGAGCAGTTCTTC; CDR3: CASSRGLVSGEQFF
length: 12; D: TRBD1; V: TRBV25-1; J: TRBJ1-2; size: .; DNA: TGTGCCAGCAGTCGCACAGGGGATGGCTACACCTTC; CDR3: CASSRTGDGYTF
length: 14; D: TRBD2; V: TRBV5-1; J: TRBJ2-5; size: .; DNA: TGCGCCAGCAGCTTGGGCGGGGGGATAGAGACCCAGTACTTC; CDR3: CASSLGGGIETQYF
length: 15; D: TRBD2; V: TRBV29-1; J: TRBJ2-7; size: .; DNA: TGCAGCGTTGAAAAAGCGGGAGGGCCTTTCTCGGTGCAGTACTTC; CDR3: CSVEKAGGPFSVQYF
length: 12; D: .; V: TRBV7-9; J: TRBJ1-5; size: .; DNA: TGTGCCAGCAGCTTAATCGAGAAGCCCCAGCATTTT; CDR3: CASSLIEKPQHF
length: 14; D: TRBD1; V: TRBV5-5; J: TRBJ2-5; size: .; DNA: TGTGCCAGCAGCCACAGGGGGCCCCAAGAGACCCAGTACTTC; CDR3: CASSHRGPQETQYF
length: 17; D: TRBD1; V: TRBV4-3; J: TRBJ2-1; size: .; DNA: TGCGCCAGCAGCCAAGGGGTTGACAGGGGGCTGGACAATGAGCAGTTCTTC; CDR3: CASSQGVDRGLDNEQFF
length: 17; D: TRBD1; V: TRBV5-6; J: TRBJ2-2; size: once; DNA: TGTGCCAGCAGCCCGGACAGGGGGCGCGGGGGCACCGGGGAGCTGTTTTTT; CDR3: CASSPDRGRGGTGELFF
length: 14; D: .; V: TRBV10-3; J: TRBJ2-5; size: .; DNA: TGTGCCATCCAAAACGGACAGTCTTCGGAGACCCAGTACTTC; CDR3: CAIQNGQSSETQYF
length: 12; D: TRBD1; V: TRBV27; J: TRBJ2-7; size: .; DNA: TGTGCCAGCAGTTTACCGGGACAGGGGACGTACTTC; CDR3: CASSLPGQGTYF
length: 15; D: TRBD1; V: TRBV27; J: TRBJ1-2; size: .; DNA: TGTGCCAGCAGTGGGTGGGACAGAGGAAACTATGGCTACACCTTC; CDR3: CASSGWDRGNYGYTF
length: 15; D: .; V: TRBV4-3; J: TRBJ2-3; size: .; DNA: TGCGCCAGCAGCCAAGGACCCGGGAATGAAGATACGCAGTATTTT; CDR3: CASSQGPGNEDTQYF
length: 15; D: .; V: TRBV6-6; J: TRBJ1-5; size: .; DNA: TGTGCCAGCAGTACACCGACAGAGATCGTTCAGCCCCAGCATTTT; CDR3: CASSTPTEIVQPQHF
length: 15; D: TRBD1; V: TRBV9; J: TRBJ2-7; size: .; DNA: TGTGCCAGCAGCGGGGGAGGGACAGGGGGCCACGAGCAGTACTTC; CDR3: CASSGGGTGGHEQYF
length: 15; D: .; V: TRBV6-5; J: TRBJ1-6; size: .; DNA: TGTGCCAGCAGTTACTCCGGACTCCTATCTTCACCCCTCCACTTT; CDR3: CASSYSGLLSSPLHF
length: 15; D: .; V: TRBV27; J: TRBJ2-2; size: .; DNA: TGTGCCAGCAGACCGCCGGGACATTCTACCGGGGAGCTGTTTTTT; CDR3: CASRPPGHSTGELFF
length: 14; D: TRBD1; V: TRBV5-1; J: TRBJ2-7; size: .; DNA: TGCGCCAGCAGCCCAGGGACAGGGGTCTACGAGCAGTACTTC; CDR3: CASSPGTGVYEQYF
length: 14; D: TRBD1; V: TRBV2; J: TRBJ1-5; size: .; DNA: TGTGCCAGCAGCAAGGACAGGCTCCAGCGGCCCCAGCATTTT; CDR3: CASSKDRLQRPQHF
length: 16; D: TRBD1; V: TRBV9; J: TRBJ2-7; size: .; DNA: TGTGCCAGCAGCCCCTCGGCAGGGGGAAAAAACTACGAGCAGTACTTC; CDR3: CASSPSAGGKNYEQYF
length: 16; D: TRBD1; V: TRBV27; J: TRBJ1-2; size: .; DNA: TGTGCCAGCAGTTCGACCGGGACAGAAACGAACTATGGCTACACCTTC; CDR3: CASSSTGTETNYGYTF
length: 13; D: TRBD1; V: TRBV19; J: TRBJ1-2; size: .; DNA: TGTGCCAGCTACAGGGGGCTGAGCTATGGCTACACCTTC; CDR3: CASYRGLSYGYTF
length: 16; D: TRBD2; V: TRBV4-3; J: TRBJ2-1; size: .; DNA: TGCGCCAGCAGCCAGAAGCGGGAGAGGGGTGGCAATGAGCAGTTCTTC; CDR3: CASSQKRERGGNEQFF
length: 14; D: .; V: TRBV30; J: TRBJ1-6; size: .; DNA: TGTGCCTGGAGTACGGACATCGATAATTCACCCCTCCACTTT; CDR3: CAWSTDIDNSPLHF
length: 17; D: TRBD2; V: TRBV27; J: TRBJ2-3; size: .; DNA: TGTGCCAGCAGTCTTATCGGGCTAGCGGGGAACACAGATACGCAGTATTTT; CDR3: CASSLIGLAGNTDTQYF
length: 13; D: .; V: TRBV29-1; J: TRBJ2-5; size: few; DNA: TGCAGCGGGCTTGTCGGGGTGCAAGCCACCCAGTACTTC; CDR3: CSGLVGVQATQYF